Each of the 20 T cell receptor beta chains below was sequenced from the same sample in a study. TCRdb reprocessed the 5' RACE reads with MiXCR, giving one entry per CDR3 protein. The sample yields 5,200 or so distinct CDR3 sequences, 70% to 80% seen once. The specimen was naive CD4+ T cells sorted from blood. Regarding subset: naive CD4+ T cells, CD4+CD45RA+CD25-. All receptors derive from a female donor with breast cancer.

The chain carries TRBV20-1 and TRBJ2-7; tentatively, D is TRBD2 (6 bases). Germline assignment: CDR1 DFQATT and CDR2 SNEGSKA (reference sequence). V lost 6 bases, J lost 5 bases, and 26 bases lay in between. CDR3 size: 16 residues. DNA for the CDR3: TGCAGTGCCGCCGGAATTGGCGGGACTTCTGCCCACGAGCAGTACTTC. This gives the protein CSAAGIGGTSAHEQYF.

The chain employs TRBV27 and TRBJ1-1; D unresolved. V was pared by 6 bases and J by 0 bases, with 5 bases between. The V gene's germline CDR1 is MNHEY and CDR2 SMNVEV (reference sequence). CDR3 length: 12 residues. CDR3 residues: CASRWMNTEAFF. CDR3 DNA: TGTGCCAGCAGGTGGATGAACACTGAAGCTTTCTTT.

The chain uses TRBV11-3 and TRBJ2-1, with 8 nucleotides matching TRBD2. The CDR3 totals 15 residues. V shed 5 bases and J 4 bases; nucleotides not matched to a gene: 7. CDR1 and CDR2 (germline): SGHNT, YENEEA. CDR3 DNA: TGTGCCAGCAGCGAAACTAGCGGCTCGTACAATGAGCAGTTCTTC. Its protein product is CASSETSGSYNEQFF.

This clonotype has only one observation. The rearrangement links TRBV5-6 to TRBJ2-1; perhaps D is TRBD1 or TRBD2 (6 bases each). Germline lookup yields CDR1 SGHDT and CDR2 YYEEEE. CDR3 length equals 12 residues. Trimming removed 5 bases at V and 9 bases at J, with 12 bases between. The CDR3 loop reads CASRRGGGEQFF. The CDR3 coding sequence is TGTGCCAGCAGGAGAGGAGGGGGTGAGCAGTTCTTC.

This sequence joins TRBV7-3 and TRBJ2-3; 8 bases agree with TRBD2. Germline assignment: CDR1 SGHTA and CDR2 FQGTGA. The CDR3 extends over 15 amino acids. V trimming: 5 bases; J trimming: 0 bases; junction bases outside the gene matches: 4. The CDR3 DNA reads as TGTGCCAGCAGCCGCACTAGCGGTAGCACAGATACGCAGTATTTT. This sequence encodes CASSRTSGSTDTQYF.

The chain links TRBV6-5 to TRBJ1-5; 11 bases agree with TRBD1. Germline V gene sequence: CDR1 MNHEY, CDR2 SVGAGI. With 6 bases clipped from V and 3 bases from J, the junction kept 4 bases outside the gene matches. The CDR3 extends over 15 amino acids. The CDR3 loop reads CASSRTGGDNQPQHF. CDR3 bases: TGTGCCAGCAGCCGGACAGGGGGCGACAATCAGCCCCAGCATTTT.

This clonotype showed up just a few times. The chain couples TRBV20-1 to TRBJ2-5; 10 positions agree with TRBD2. V gave up 6 bases and J gave up 1 base; unmatched junction bases: 8. Germline V CDR1 and CDR2: DFQATT, SNEGSKA (reference sequence). The CDR3 covers 15 residues. The CDR3 is CSAETSGGAQETQYF. The CDR3 nucleotides read TGCAGTGCCGAGACAAGCGGGGGGGCCCAAGAGACCCAGTACTTC.

With regard to this clonotype: The junction departs from germline at one end; a sequencing error may be responsible. The V call is TRBV4-1, the J call TRBJ1-4, with a possible D match to TRBD1 (5 bases). CDR3 length equals 15 residues. Germline CDR1 and CDR2: MGHRA and YSYEKL. DNA of the CDR3: TGCGCCAGCAGCGTGGACACTACAACTAATGAAAGACTGTTTTTT. As protein: CASSVDTTTNERLFF.

A few counts support this clonotype. CDR3 in DNA: TGCGCCAGCAGCTTGGGAGTTGATGGCACTGAAGCTTTCTTT. Translation: CASSLGVDGTEAFF. The gene calls are TRBV5-1 and TRBJ1-1, with D unclear. This CDR3 comprises 14 residues. CDR1 is SGHRS, CDR2 YFSETQ, per germline. With 0 bases removed from V and 4 bases from J, the gap between germline ends came to 10 bases.

The chain employs TRBV7-6 and TRBJ1-5; D is uncertain. V lost 1 base, J lost 4 bases, and 5 bases lay in between. The CDR3 has 13 residues. From germline, CDR1 is SGHVS and CDR2 FNYEAQ. CDR3 sequence reads: CASSLDANQPQHF. The CDR3 DNA is TGTGCCAGCAGCTTAGACGCGAATCAGCCCCAGCATTTT. Variable domain in full (rest from reference TRBV7-6 and TRBJ1-5): GAGVSQSPRYKVTKRGQDVALRCDPISGHVSLYWYRQALGQGPEFLTYFNYEAQQDKSGLPNDRFSAERPEGSISTLTIQRTEQRDSAMYRCASSLDANQPQHFGDGTRLSIL.

The chain combines TRBV7-3 with TRBJ1-5; D is possibly TRBD1 (5 bases). The germline CDR1 and CDR2 sequences are SGHTA and FQGTGA. The CDR3 contains 13 residues. Trimming stripped 3 bases from V and 7 bases from J, with 10 bases between. CDR3 protein: CASSLGVGQPQHF. The CDR3 bases are TGTGCCAGCAGCTTGGGGGTAGGACAGCCCCAGCATTTT. The whole variable domain, remainder taken from reference TRBV7-3 and TRBJ1-5, is GAGVSQTPSNKVTEKGKYVELRCDPISGHTALYWYRQSLGQGPEFLIYFQGTGAADDSGLPNDRFFAVRPEGSVSTLKIQRTERGDSAVYLCASSLGVGQPQHFGDGTRLSIL.

This clonotype was seen once. The rearrangement uses TRBV5-1 and TRBJ1-1; D not resolved. The CDR3 sequence is 13 residues long. Trimming left V 1 base short and J 5 bases short, with 9 bases between. Germline assignment: CDR1 SGHRS and CDR2 YFSETQ. The CDR3 nucleotides read TGCGCCAGCAGCTTGTGGGTCTCAACTGAAGCTTTCTTT. Its protein is CASSLWVSTEAFF.

This clonotype was observed once. The rearrangement links TRBV5-4 to TRBJ2-2; 12 nucleotides match TRBD2. Germline-derived CDR1 and CDR2 are SGHNT and YYREEE (reference sequence). Trimming took 0 bases from V and 7 from J; bases not matched to a gene: 4. The CDR3 is 16 residues long. The CDR3 DNA sequence: TGTGCCAGCAGCTTGGGACTAGCGGGAGCGGACGGGGAGCTGTTTTTT. Encoded protein: CASSLGLAGADGELFF.

This rearrangement joins TRBV5-1 to TRBJ1-1, with D perhaps TRBD1 (6 bases). Germline-derived CDR1 and CDR2 are SGHRS and YFSETQ. The CDR3 totals 14 residues. The V end was cut by 5 bases, the J end by 0 bases, with 11 bases between. Written as DNA, the CDR3 is TGCGCCAGCAGAAAAGGACAGATGAACACTGAAGCTTTCTTT. Residues: CASRKGQMNTEAFF.

The genes are TRBV4-1 and TRBJ2-4, with D possibly called TRBD1 or TRBD2 (5 bases each). Germline-derived CDR1 and CDR2 are MGHRA and YSYEKL. Between the trimmed V and J ends, which lost 6 bases and 9 bases, there was a span of 21 bases. This CDR3 has 15 amino acids. Written as DNA, the CDR3 is TGCGCCAGCAGGCCCTCCTCGGCGACAGAGGGCATTCAGTACTTC. It codes for CASRPSSATEGIQYF.

This clonotype showed up just a few times. CDR3 sequence: CASSLGGSVNIQYF. Written as DNA, the CDR3 is TGCGCCAGCAGCTTAGGAGGGAGTGTGAACATTCAGTACTTC. This chain uses TRBV5-1 with TRBJ2-4; tentative D call: TRBD2 (6 bases). The CDR3 has 14 amino acids. The V gene lost 2 bases and the J gene lost 7 bases, with 13 bases spanning the gap. Per germline, CDR1 SGHRS and CDR2 YFSETQ.

The gene calls are TRBV9 and TRBJ2-2; TRBD2 might be the D (5 bases). The CDR3 has 13 amino acids. V lost 4 bases to trimming and J lost 5 bases, with 9 bases between them. Germline-derived CDR1 and CDR2 are SGDLS and YYNGEE. CDR3 sequence: CASSYRETGELFF. CDR3 sequence (DNA): TGTGCCAGCAGCTACCGGGAAACCGGGGAGCTGTTTTTT. Together with reference TRBV9 and TRBJ2-2, the CDR3 gives the full variable domain: DSGVTQTPKHLITATGQRVTLRCSPRSGDLSVYWYQQSLDQGLQFLIQYYNGEERAKGNILERFSAQQFPDLHSELNLSSLELGDSALYFCASSYRETGELFFGEGSRLTVL.

The chain employs TRBV5-1 and TRBJ2-7; 9 nucleotides match TRBD1. The CDR3 runs 15 residues. Germline V CDR1 and CDR2: SGHRS, YFSETQ. J lost 4 bases, V lost 0 bases, and 5 bases had no gene match. This CDR3 is CASSLGGTGIYEQYF. Written as DNA, the CDR3 is TGCGCCAGCAGCTTGGGAGGGACAGGGATATACGAGCAGTACTTC.

This clonotype appeared a few times. This chain joins TRBV12-2 and TRBJ1-6. TRBV12-2 is given as a pseudogene. The CDR3 length is 13 residues. DNA of the CDR3: TGTGCAAGTCGCTTGGGGTATAATTCACCCCTCCACTTT. Protein product: CASRLGYNSPLHF.

In its sample, this clonotype was seen once. The DNA for the CDR3 is TGTGCCAGCAGTCGATACCGACCAGCCAATATGAACACTGAAGCTTTCTTT. Amino acids: CASSRYRPANMNTEAFF. The chain recombines TRBV12-3 or TRBV12-4 with TRBJ1-1; D not resolved. The germline V and J ends were trimmed by 5 bases and 0 bases, with 19 bases remaining between them. The CDR3 loop spans 17 amino acids.